This TCR beta chain was observed in a study of technical replicates of blood from a few donors (dated by TCRdb to the late 2010s). The library relied on the immunoSEQ multiplex PCR assay. TCRdb carries this immuneACCESS record with in-frame sequences only. Its versions omit some clonotypes, under half of them owing to an unresolved V gene in the studies checked, with the rest unexplained. Within this sample are more than 65,000 clones, with approximately 97% of them counted one time only. The ten largest clones represent approximately 0.3% of the sample. Concerning this clone: This receptor's antigen is unknown. Base quality data are lacking; no much larger clone is found one base away.

The V end loses 4 bases and the J end loses 4 bases, and a stretch of 15 bases separates them. The germline V gene specifies SGDLS as CDR1 and YYNGEE as CDR2. The CDR3 runs 14 amino acids, cysteine and phenylalanine included. The CDR3 DNA has 42 bases and is translated from base 1. The sequenced sample consisted of T cells isolated from PBMCs. The chain was built from TRBV9 and TRBJ2-7; the D gene lacks a confident call. The TCR was taken from a human donor in good health. The bases read TGTGCCAGCAGCCCCGCTGATGGGCTGTACGAGCAGTACTTC. The encoded protein is CASSPADGLYEQYF.